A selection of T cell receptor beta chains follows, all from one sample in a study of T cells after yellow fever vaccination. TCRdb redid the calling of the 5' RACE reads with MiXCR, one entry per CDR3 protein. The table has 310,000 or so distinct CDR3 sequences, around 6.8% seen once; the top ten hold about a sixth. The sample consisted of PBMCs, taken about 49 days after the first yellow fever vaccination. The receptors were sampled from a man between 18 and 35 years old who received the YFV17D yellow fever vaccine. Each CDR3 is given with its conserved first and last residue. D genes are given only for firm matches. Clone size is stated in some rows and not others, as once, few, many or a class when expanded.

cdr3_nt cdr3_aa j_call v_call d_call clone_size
TGCGCCAGCAGCCATGCCGGGGCCCGGCGCTCCCGCGATCAGCCCCAGCATTTT CASSHAGARRSRDQPQHF TRBJ1-5 TRBV4-1 NA few
TGTGCCAGCAGCCAGCCCGGGACAGACTATGGCTACACCTTC CASSQPGTDYGYTF TRBJ1-2 TRBV25-1 TRBD1 few
TGTGCCAGCAGCTTGGATTTAGCGGGGGGGAGATACGAGCAGTACTTC CASSLDLAGGRYEQYF TRBJ2-7 TRBV7-6 TRBD2 many
TGTGCCAGCACCCAGGCAGCCGAGCAGTACTTC CASTQAAEQYF TRBJ2-7 TRBV12-3/TRBV12-4 NA NA
TGTGCCAGCAGCGTAGGGGGACACCTGGTCACAGATACGCAGTATTTT CASSVGGHLVTDTQYF TRBJ2-3 TRBV12-3/TRBV12-4 NA few
TGTGCCAGTCCCTCGTTGACGAGCACAGATACGCAGTATTTT CASPSLTSTDTQYF TRBJ2-3 TRBV19 NA NA
TGTGCCAGCAGCCACCCGACTGAGCCCTACGAGCAGTACTTC CASSHPTEPYEQYF TRBJ2-7 TRBV5-4 NA once
TGTGCCAGCAGCTTCTATATAGGAGGACTAGCTCCAGATACGCAGTATTTT CASSFYIGGLAPDTQYF TRBJ2-3 TRBV9 TRBD2 NA
TGCAGTGCTAGGCAGGGGCTAGCAGGAGAGCAGTTCTTC CSARQGLAGEQFF TRBJ2-1 TRBV20-1 NA NA
TGTGCCAGCAGTTCTCAGGGAGAGGGGACTGAAGCTTTCTTT CASSSQGEGTEAFF TRBJ1-1 TRBV6-5 NA NA
TGTGCCAGCTCACCCTCCCAGGGGGCAATCACTGAAGCTTTCTTT CASSPSQGAITEAFF TRBJ1-1 TRBV18 TRBD1 NA
TGTGCCAGCAGCCCCCCTGGGGCTATGGGCTACACCTTC CASSPPGAMGYTF TRBJ1-2 TRBV6-6 NA NA
TGTGCCAGCAGCGTTTTACAGCGGGAGCAGTTCTTC CASSVLQREQFF TRBJ2-1 TRBV11-2 NA many
TGCGCCAGCAGCCAAGAACTAGCGGGGGGACCCCAAGCGACCCAGTACTTC CASSQELAGGPQATQYF TRBJ2-5 TRBV4-1 TRBD2 NA
TGTGCCATCAGTGAGTCGGGACAGGGAACTCTCGAGACCCAGTACTTC CAISESGQGTLETQYF TRBJ2-5 TRBV10-3 TRBD1 many
TGTGCCAGCAGCCTCGGACAGACGAACTACGAGCAGTACTTC CASSLGQTNYEQYF TRBJ2-7 TRBV3-1 NA NA
TGTGCCAGCAGTTATGGACGGGTGACCTACGAGCAGTACTTC CASSYGRVTYEQYF TRBJ2-7 TRBV12-3/TRBV12-4 NA few
TGCGCCAGCAACCCCCATAGCGGGGGGAACACCGGGGAGCTGTTTTTT CASNPHSGGNTGELFF TRBJ2-2 TRBV5-1 TRBD2 many
TGTGCCAGCAGCCAGTTGGAGGATGGAAACACCATATATTTT CASSQLEDGNTIYF TRBJ1-3 TRBV4-2 NA few
TGCAGTGCCCGGGGATGGGACCAAGAGACCCAGTACTTC CSARGWDQETQYF TRBJ2-5 TRBV20-1 NA many
TGTGCCAGCTCACCAACCGTAGCAGGGGCTTTCTACTATGGCTACACCTTC CASSPTVAGAFYYGYTF TRBJ1-2 TRBV18 NA few
TGTGCCAGCAGTCCCCTCCCCCTCGGCCAGCCCCAGCATTTT CASSPLPLGQPQHF TRBJ1-5 TRBV27 NA few
TGCGCCAGCAGCCCCGCCCCAGGGAATAATGAAAAACTGTTTTTT CASSPAPGNNEKLFF TRBJ1-4 TRBV4-3 NA once
TGCAGTGCTAGAGCCAGAGGGGGACAGGACCCTAGGGAGACCCAGTACTTC CSARARGGQDPRETQYF TRBJ2-5 TRBV20-1 TRBD1 many
TGTGCCAGCAGCCCCGGGGGCGGACAGGTCTTAACCCTCCACTTT CASSPGGGQVLTLHF TRBJ1-6 TRBV7-2 TRBD1 few
TGCAGTGCTAGCAAGTGGGAATTGGGCACCGGGGAGCTGTTTTTT CSASKWELGTGELFF TRBJ2-2 TRBV20-1 NA many
TGCGCCAGCAGCAGGGGCCCGGGGAGGACCTACAATGAGCAGTTCTTC CASSRGPGRTYNEQFF TRBJ2-1 TRBV4-1 NA few
TGTGCCAGCAGTGAAGCGAGACTCCAAGAGACCCAGTACTTC CASSEARLQETQYF TRBJ2-5 TRBV6-1 NA few
TGTGCCAGCAGCTCGAGGGGACCCAACTATGGCTACACCTTC CASSSRGPNYGYTF TRBJ1-2 TRBV11-2 NA NA
TGTGCCAGCAGTTTGATTTACAGGGTTTCCGCTAGCGGGGGGGCCGGTGAGCAGTTCTTC CASSLIYRVSASGGAGEQFF TRBJ2-1 TRBV12-3/TRBV12-4 TRBD2 many
TGTGCCAGCAGCTTCCCGGGGATTACAGATACGCAGTATTTT CASSFPGITDTQYF TRBJ2-3 TRBV5-6 NA NA
TGTGCCAGCAGTAGACAGGGGTCCAACAATGAGCAGTTCTTC CASSRQGSNNEQFF TRBJ2-1 TRBV11-3 TRBD1 few
TGTGCCAGCAGTTACTCGCTGCAGGGTAGTAATTCCCAAGAGACCCAGTACTTC CASSYSLQGSNSQETQYF TRBJ2-5 TRBV6-5 NA few
TGTGCCAGCAGCTTAGCGGGGGGCCGGAGCACAGATACGCAGTATTTT CASSLAGGRSTDTQYF TRBJ2-3 TRBV7-2 NA NA
TGTGCCAGTAGGGCCCAGGGGGACAATGAGCAGTTCTTC CASRAQGDNEQFF TRBJ2-1 TRBV19 TRBD1 NA
TGTGCCTGGAGTGTACGGGTCCAGAACTATGGCTACACCTTC CAWSVRVQNYGYTF TRBJ1-2 TRBV30 NA few
TGTGCCAGCAGCTTAGGGCGGGGCCTGTCGGACGAGCAGTACTTC CASSLGRGLSDEQYF TRBJ2-7 TRBV7-9 NA many
TGCAGCGGGGCTGCGATATTGGATACGCAGTATTTT CSGAAILDTQYF TRBJ2-3 TRBV29-1 NA NA
TGTGCCAGCTTGGGAGCCGGGGAGCTGTTTTTT CASLGAGELFF TRBJ2-2 TRBV2 NA few
TGTGCCAGCAGTTTATCTGCCCCGGGACAGCAGTACTTC CASSLSAPGQQYF TRBJ2-7 TRBV27 NA many
TGCGCCAGCAGCTTGGCTGGCAGGGTGAGGTCACCCCTCCACTTT CASSLAGRVRSPLHF TRBJ1-6 TRBV5-1 NA many
TGCAGTGCTGTCGACAGAATTAGCAATCAGCCCCAGCATTTT CSAVDRISNQPQHF TRBJ1-5 TRBV20-1 NA NA
TGTGCCAGCAGCTTAGTCTCTAGCGGGGGGCCAGATACGCAGTATTTT CASSLVSSGGPDTQYF TRBJ2-3 TRBV7-6 TRBD2 NA
TGTGCCAGCAGTTCCGGGACCCAGCAGTTCTTC CASSSGTQQFF TRBJ2-1 TRBV6-6 NA few
TGTGCCATCAGTGCAACTAGCGGGGGGCCGGATACGCAGTATTTT CAISATSGGPDTQYF TRBJ2-3 TRBV10-3 TRBD2 many
TGCGCCAGCAGCTCAGGACTAGCGGGGGGTAGCACAGATACGCAGTATTTT CASSSGLAGGSTDTQYF TRBJ2-3 TRBV5-1 TRBD2 many
TGTGCCAGCAGGGAGACGTGGCCGCAGGGGAACTATGGCTACACCTTC CASRETWPQGNYGYTF TRBJ1-2 TRBV6-1 NA few
TGCGCCAGCAGCTTGGAAGGGTGGACTAGCGGGGGGGAGCAACTGTTCTTC CASSLEGWTSGGEQLFF TRBJ2-1 TRBV5-1 TRBD2 NA
TGTGCCAGCAGCCCCCGGGTAGCGGGGGGAGAGACCCAGTACTTC CASSPRVAGGETQYF TRBJ2-5 TRBV28 TRBD2 many
TGCGCCAGCAGCTTAACAGGGGAAGATGGAAACACCATATATTTT CASSLTGEDGNTIYF TRBJ1-3 TRBV5-1 TRBD1 few
TGTGCCAGCAGCGCCTCTACTACGGGACTCAGCACAGATACGCAGTATTTT CASSASTTGLSTDTQYF TRBJ2-3 TRBV3-1 NA few
TGTGCCAGCACCCTGGGGACTTGGGATGAGCAGTTCTTC CASTLGTWDEQFF TRBJ2-1 TRBV28 NA few